One and the same sample provided the 7 T cell receptor beta chains below, sequenced in a study of T-cell reconstitution after alpha-beta-depleted transplantation in children. TCRbeta library construction was performed incorporating unique molecular identifiers. TCRdb passed the PCR reads through MiXCR, listing each CDR3 protein once. The sample holds some 200,000 distinct CDR3 sequences, 7.5% to 9.5% seen once. The source was PBMCs, mostly from graft donor cells, collected 360 days after TCRalphabeta/CD19-depleted stem cell transplant. All receptors come from a male patient between 2 and 10 years old who had a stem cell transplant for acute myeloid leukemia, so the T cells may come from the graft donor.

This clonotype was recorded many times. The CDR3: CATSRPERILNEQFF. DNA of the CDR3: TGTGCCACCAGCCGGCCTGAGCGGATATTGAATGAGCAGTTCTTC. The rearrangement joins TRBV15 to TRBJ2-1, with TRBD2 as a possible D gene (5 bases). Germline CDR1 LNHNV, CDR2 YYDKDF (reference sequence). V shed 5 bases and J shed 7 bases, with 18 bases lying between them. The CDR3 length is 15 residues. Using reference TRBV15 and TRBJ2-1 for the parts outside the CDR3, the full variable domain is DAMVIQNPRYQVTQFGKPVTLSCSQTLNHNVMYWYQQKSSQAPKLLFHYYDKDFNNEADTPDNFQSRRPNTSFCFLDIRSPGLGDTAMYLCATSRPERILNEQFFGPGTRLTVL.

In this sample, this clonotype turned up many times. The rearrangement links TRBV4-2 to TRBJ2-2; 8 nucleotides line up with TRBD1. J was trimmed by 5 bases and V by 0 bases; bases with no gene match: 2. Germline CDR1 reads LGHNA; CDR2 reads YNFKEQ. The CDR3 has 15 amino acids. This CDR3 is CASSQDRGRTGELFF. CDR3 nucleotide sequence: TGTGCCAGCAGCCAAGACAGGGGGCGGACCGGGGAGCTGTTTTTT.

This clonotype was counted a few times. The chain recombines TRBV11-2 with TRBJ1-5; D is possibly TRBD1 (6 bases). CDR1 is SGHAT and CDR2 is FQNNGV in the germline V gene. The CDR3 contains 15 residues. Trimming cost V 2 bases and J 4 bases, with 12 bases left between them. As DNA, the CDR3 is TGTGCCAGCAGCTTAAACAACAGGGCTAATCAGCCCCAGCATTTT. This gives the protein CASSLNNRANQPQHF.

This clonotype was seen more than once but under ten times. The J gene is TRBJ2-7, the V gene TRBV27; D is possibly TRBD1 (5 bases). The CDR3 is made up of 14 amino acids. Trimming took off 3 bases at V and 5 bases at J, with 14 bases between the two ends. Germline-derived CDR1 and CDR2 are MNHEY and SMNVEV (reference sequence). CDR3 coding DNA: TGTGCCAGCAGTTTCTGGGCAGGGCTCGACGAGCAGTACTTC. It encodes CASSFWAGLDEQYF.

This clonotype was detected many times. V and J are TRBV11-2 and TRBJ2-7, with 11 bases aligning to TRBD2. The V and J ends lost 2 bases and 3 bases, in that order; junction bases with no gene match: 3. CDR1 SGHAT and CDR2 FQNNGV come from the germline V gene. The CDR3 contains 15 residues. The CDR3 DNA reads as TGTGCCAGCAGCTTACAACTAGCGGGAGTCTACGAGCAGTACTTC. Encoded protein: CASSLQLAGVYEQYF.

In this sample, this clonotype turned up many times. The genes are TRBV12-3 or TRBV12-4 and TRBJ2-4, with TRBD1 as a possible D gene (6 bases). The CDR3 covers 20 residues. V was pared by 2 bases and J by 1 base, with 24 bases between. CDR3 DNA: TGTGCCAGCAGTTTATATCCCCACCACAGGGTAATAGTGGCCAAAAACATTCAGTACTTC. Residues: CASSLYPHHRVIVAKNIQYF.

Ten or more counts support this clonotype. This chain uses TRBV5-1 with TRBJ2-5; D might be TRBD1 (6 bases). CDR1 is SGHRS, CDR2 YFSETQ, per germline. V was pared by 3 bases and J by 5 bases, with 17 bases between. This CDR3 has 15 residues. CDR3 nucleotide sequence: TGCGCCAGCAGCTCGTACTACAGGGATCTGGAGACCCAGTACTTC. Protein sequence: CASSSYYRDLETQYF.